This note documents a single TCR beta chain sequence. The data are from a study of blood T cell repertoires in COVID-19. Germline values: CDR1 MNHEY, CDR2 SVGAGI. The CDR3 has 14 amino acids. The V end was cut by 7 bases, the J end by 8 bases, with 18 bases between. Here immunoSEQ multiplex PCR was the method, and the copy in TCRdb shows in-frame clones only, minus some. The top ten clones hold less than 4% of a sample with about 240,000 clones, about four fifths of them seen once. The sequence came from a woman in her forties who had been exposed to COVID-19. Sequencing was done on a sample of PBMCs or T cells enriched from blood (not recorded which). The V call is TRBV6-5, the J call TRBJ1-3; tentatively, D is TRBD1 (5 bases). Written as DNA, the CDR3 is TGTGCCAGCACCTCGTGGCCGGGGGAGGACACCATATATTTT. Encoded protein: CASTSWPGEDTIYF.